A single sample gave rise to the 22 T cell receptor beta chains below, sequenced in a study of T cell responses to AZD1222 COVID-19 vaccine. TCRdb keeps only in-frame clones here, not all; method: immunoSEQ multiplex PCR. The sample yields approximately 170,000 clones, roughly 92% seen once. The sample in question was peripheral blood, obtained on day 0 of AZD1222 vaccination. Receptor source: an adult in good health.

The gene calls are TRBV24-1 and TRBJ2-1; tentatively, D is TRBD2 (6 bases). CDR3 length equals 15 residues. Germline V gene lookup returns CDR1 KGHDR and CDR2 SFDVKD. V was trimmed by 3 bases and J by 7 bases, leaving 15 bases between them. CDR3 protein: CATSDRGRGRNEQFF. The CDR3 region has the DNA TGTGCCACCAGTGATCGGGGACGGGGGAGGAATGAGCAGTTCTTC.

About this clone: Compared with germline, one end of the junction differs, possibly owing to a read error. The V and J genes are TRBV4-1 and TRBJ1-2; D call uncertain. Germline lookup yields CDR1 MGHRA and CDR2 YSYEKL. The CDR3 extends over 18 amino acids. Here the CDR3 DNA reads TGCGCCAGCAGGCAAGTAGGCTCGGTCCCCGGAACGAACTATGGCTACACCTTC. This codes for CASRQVGSVPGTNYGYTF.

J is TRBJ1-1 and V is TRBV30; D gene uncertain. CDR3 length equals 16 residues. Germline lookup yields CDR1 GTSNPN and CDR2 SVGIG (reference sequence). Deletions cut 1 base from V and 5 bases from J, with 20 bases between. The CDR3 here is CAWSDPLQLPQTEAFF. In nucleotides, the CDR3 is TGTGCCTGGAGTGACCCCTTACAACTCCCCCAGACTGAAGCTTTCTTT.

The CDR3 loop is CASSSEYTGYTEAFF. CDR3 bases: TGTGCCAGCAGCTCAGAGTATACGGGGTACACTGAAGCTTTCTTT. The genes are TRBV7-9 and TRBJ1-1; no reliable D call. CDR1 and CDR2 from the germline V gene are SEHNR and FQNEAQ (reference sequence). The V gene lost 4 bases and the J gene lost 3 bases, with 15 bases spanning the gap. The CDR3 is 15 residues long. The entire variable domain, with the rest obtained from reference TRBV7-9 and TRBJ1-1, is as follows: DTGVSQNPRHKITKRGQNVTFRCDPISEHNRLYWYRQTLGQGPEFLTYFQNEAQLEKSRLLSDRFSAERPKGSFSTLEIQRTEQGDSAMYLCASSSEYTGYTEAFFGQGTRLTVV.

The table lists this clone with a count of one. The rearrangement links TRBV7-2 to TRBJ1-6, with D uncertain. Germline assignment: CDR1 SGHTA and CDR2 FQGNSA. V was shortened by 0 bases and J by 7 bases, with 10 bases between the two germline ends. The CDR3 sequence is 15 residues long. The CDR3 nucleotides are TGTGCCAGCAGCTTAGCGGGCGGGAGCAATTCACCCCTCCACTTT. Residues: CASSLAGGSNSPLHF.

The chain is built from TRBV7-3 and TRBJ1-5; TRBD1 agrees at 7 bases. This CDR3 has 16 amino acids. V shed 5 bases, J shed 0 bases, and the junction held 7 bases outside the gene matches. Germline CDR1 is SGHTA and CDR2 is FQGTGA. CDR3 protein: CASSQRQGYSNQPQHF. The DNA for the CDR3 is TGTGCCAGCAGCCAGAGACAGGGATATAGCAATCAGCCCCAGCATTTT.

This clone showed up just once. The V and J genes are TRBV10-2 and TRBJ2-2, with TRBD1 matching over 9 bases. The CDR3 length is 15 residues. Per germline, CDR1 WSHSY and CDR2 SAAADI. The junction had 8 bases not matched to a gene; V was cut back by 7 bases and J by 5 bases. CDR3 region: CASNLQGAGTGELFF. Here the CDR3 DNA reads TGCGCCAGCAACTTACAGGGGGCTGGTACCGGGGAGCTGTTTTTT.

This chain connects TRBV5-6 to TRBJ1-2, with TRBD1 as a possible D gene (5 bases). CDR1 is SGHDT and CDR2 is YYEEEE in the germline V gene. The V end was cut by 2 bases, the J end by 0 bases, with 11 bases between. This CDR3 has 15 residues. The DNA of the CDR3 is TGTGCCAGCAGCTTTCGAGTAGGGGCTAACTATGGCTACACCTTC. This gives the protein CASSFRVGANYGYTF. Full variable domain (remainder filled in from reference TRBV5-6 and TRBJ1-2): DAGVTQSPTHLIKTRGQQVTLRCSPKSGHDTVSWYQQALGQGPQFIFQYYEEEERQRGNFPDRFSGHQFPNYSSELNVNALLLGDSALYLCASSFRVGANYGYTFGSGTRLTVV.

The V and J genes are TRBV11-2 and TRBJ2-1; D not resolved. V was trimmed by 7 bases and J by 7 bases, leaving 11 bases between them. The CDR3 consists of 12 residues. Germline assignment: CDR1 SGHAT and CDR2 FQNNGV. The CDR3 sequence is CASTLFGNEQFF. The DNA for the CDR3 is TGTGCCAGCACCCTCTTCGGAAATGAGCAGTTCTTC.

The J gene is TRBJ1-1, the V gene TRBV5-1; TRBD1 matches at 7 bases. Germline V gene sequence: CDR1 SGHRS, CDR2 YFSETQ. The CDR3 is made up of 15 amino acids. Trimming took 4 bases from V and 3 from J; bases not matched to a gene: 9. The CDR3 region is CASSRRQGADTEAFF. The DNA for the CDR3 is TGCGCCAGCAGCCGTCGACAGGGTGCGGACACTGAAGCTTTCTTT.

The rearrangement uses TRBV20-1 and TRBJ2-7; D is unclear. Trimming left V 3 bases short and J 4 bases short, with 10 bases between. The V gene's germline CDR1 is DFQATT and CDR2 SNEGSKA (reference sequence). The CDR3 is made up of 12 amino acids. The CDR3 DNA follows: TGCAGTGCTAGTCTTAGCAGGTACGAGCAGTACTTC. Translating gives CSASLSRYEQYF.

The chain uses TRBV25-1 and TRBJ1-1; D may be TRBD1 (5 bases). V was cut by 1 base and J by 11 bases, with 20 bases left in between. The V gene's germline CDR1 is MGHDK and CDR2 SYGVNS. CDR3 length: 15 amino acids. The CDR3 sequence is CASSEFGYRGDGAFF. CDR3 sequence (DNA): TGTGCCAGCAGTGAATTTGGTTATAGAGGGGACGGGGCTTTCTTT.

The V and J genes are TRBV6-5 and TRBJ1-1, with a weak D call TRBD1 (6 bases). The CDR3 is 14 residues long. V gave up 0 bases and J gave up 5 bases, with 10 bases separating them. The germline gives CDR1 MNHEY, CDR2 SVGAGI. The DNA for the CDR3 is TGTGCCAGCAGTTACTCGCCAGGGGAAACTGAAGCTTTCTTT. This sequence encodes CASSYSPGETEAFF.

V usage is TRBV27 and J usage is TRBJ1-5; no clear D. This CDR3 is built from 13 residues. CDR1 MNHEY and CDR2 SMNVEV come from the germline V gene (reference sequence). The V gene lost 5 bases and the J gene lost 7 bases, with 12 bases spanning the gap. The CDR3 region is CASSLRVKQPQHF. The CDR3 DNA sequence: TGTGCCAGCAGTCTCCGAGTCAAACAGCCCCAGCATTTT.

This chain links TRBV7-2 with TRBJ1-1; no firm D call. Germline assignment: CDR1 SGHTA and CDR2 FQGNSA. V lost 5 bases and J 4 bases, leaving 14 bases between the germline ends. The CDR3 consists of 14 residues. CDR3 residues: CASSLAATSTEAFF. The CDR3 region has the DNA TGTGCCAGCAGCCTGGCGGCGACTTCCACTGAAGCTTTCTTT. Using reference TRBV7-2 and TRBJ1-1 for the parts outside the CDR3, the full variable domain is GAGVSQSPSNKVTEKGKDVELRCDPISGHTALYWYRQSLGQGLEFLIYFQGNSAPDKSGLPSDRFSAERTGGSVSTLTIQRTQQEDSAVYLCASSLAATSTEAFFGQGTRLTVV.

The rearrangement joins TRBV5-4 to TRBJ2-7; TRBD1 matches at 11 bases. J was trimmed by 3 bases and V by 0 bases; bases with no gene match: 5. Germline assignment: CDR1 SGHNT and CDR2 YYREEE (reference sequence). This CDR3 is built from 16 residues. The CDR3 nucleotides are TGTGCCAGCAGCTTGGCCCCCGGGACAGGGGGCTACGAGCAGTACTTC. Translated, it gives CASSLAPGTGGYEQYF.

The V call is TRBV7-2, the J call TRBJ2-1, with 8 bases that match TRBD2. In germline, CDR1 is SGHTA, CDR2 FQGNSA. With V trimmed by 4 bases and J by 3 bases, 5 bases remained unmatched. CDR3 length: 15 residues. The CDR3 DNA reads TGTGCCAGCAGCTCCGGGGGGGCCGTCTACAATGAGCAGTTCTTC. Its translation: CASSSGGAVYNEQFF.

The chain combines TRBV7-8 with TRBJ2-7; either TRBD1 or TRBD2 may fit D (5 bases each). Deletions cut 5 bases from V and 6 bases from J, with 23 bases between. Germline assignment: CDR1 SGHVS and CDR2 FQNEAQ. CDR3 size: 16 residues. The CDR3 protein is CASSPPGPTRGLEQYF. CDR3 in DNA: TGTGCCAGCAGCCCGCCGGGACCCACTAGAGGGCTCGAGCAGTACTTC.

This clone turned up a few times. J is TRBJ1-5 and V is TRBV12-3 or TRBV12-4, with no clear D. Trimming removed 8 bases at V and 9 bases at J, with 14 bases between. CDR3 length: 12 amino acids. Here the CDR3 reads CASSWPGRPQHF. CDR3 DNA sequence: TGTGCCAGCTCCTGGCCCGGTCGGCCCCAGCATTTT.

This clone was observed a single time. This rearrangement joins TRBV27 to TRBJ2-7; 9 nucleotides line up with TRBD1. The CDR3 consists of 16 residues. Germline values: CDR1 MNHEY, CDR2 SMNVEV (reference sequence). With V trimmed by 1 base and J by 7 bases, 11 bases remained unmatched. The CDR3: CASSLFAGQGWGEQYF. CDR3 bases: TGTGCCAGCAGTTTATTTGCGGGACAGGGCTGGGGGGAGCAGTACTTC.

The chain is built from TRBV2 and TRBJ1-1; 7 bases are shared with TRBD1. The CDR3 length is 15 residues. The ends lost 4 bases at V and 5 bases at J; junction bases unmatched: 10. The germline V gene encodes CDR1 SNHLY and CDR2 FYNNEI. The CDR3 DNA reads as TGTGCCAGCAGTGTCCCTGACAGGGACGGGACTGAAGCTTTCTTT. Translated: CASSVPDRDGTEAFF.

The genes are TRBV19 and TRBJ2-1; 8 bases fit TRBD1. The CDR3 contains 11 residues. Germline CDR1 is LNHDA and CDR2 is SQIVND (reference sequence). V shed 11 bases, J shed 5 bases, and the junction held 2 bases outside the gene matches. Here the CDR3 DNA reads TGTGCCTGGACAGGGAACAATGAGCAGTTCTTC. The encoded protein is CAWTGNNEQFF.